The clone carrying this T cell receptor beta chain was counted between two and nine times. This sample stems from a study of cytomegalovirus exposure and HLA in healthy donors. Both 60 Vbeta primers and 13 Jbeta primers went into the PCR. Profiled with immunoSEQ multiplex PCR; TCRdb holds only in-frame clones, not every one. The sample lists approximately 110,000 clones; roughly 12% were seen once. V lost 1 base and J lost 6; bases outside the gene matches: 21. CDR1 is SGHRS, CDR2 YFSETQ, per germline. The CDR3 consists of 19 residues. This TCR was sampled from a man aged 35 to 55 in good health and CMV-seropositive. Sequencing used PBMCs. This chain links TRBV5-1 with TRBJ2-7, with 8 bases that match TRBD1. Written as DNA, the CDR3 is TGCGCCAGCAGCTTGAGATACAGGGGGAATTCCGCTACCGGGAGCGAGCAGTACTTC. As protein: CASSLRYRGNSATGSEQYF.